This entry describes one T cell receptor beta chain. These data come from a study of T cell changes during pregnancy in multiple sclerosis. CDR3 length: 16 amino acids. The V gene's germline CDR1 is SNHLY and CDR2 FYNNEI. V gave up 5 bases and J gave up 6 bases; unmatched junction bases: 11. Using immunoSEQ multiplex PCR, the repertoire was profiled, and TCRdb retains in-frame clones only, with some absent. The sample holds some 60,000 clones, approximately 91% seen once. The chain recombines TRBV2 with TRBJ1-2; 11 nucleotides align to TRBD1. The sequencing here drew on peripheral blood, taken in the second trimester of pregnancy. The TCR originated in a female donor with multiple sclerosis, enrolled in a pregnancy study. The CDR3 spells CASSLNSLDRGHGYTF. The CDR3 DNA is TGTGCCAGCAGTTTAAATAGCCTGGACAGGGGGCATGGCTACACCTTC.